This T cell receptor (beta chain) was identified in a study of shared clonotypes between healthy human individuals. Study context: Three CD4 naive, three CD4 memory, two CD8 naive and one CD8 memory plate were used per donor.

TCRdb's copy holds only in-frame clones and misses some; the assay was immunoSEQ multiplex PCR. In the table there are 600,000 to 700,000 clones, 55% to 85% of which are singletons. CDR1 and CDR2 (germline): MDHEN, SYDVKM. The CDR3 totals 16 residues. The junction had 3 bases not matched to a gene; V was cut back by 4 bases and J by 0 bases. The sequenced sample was memory CD4+ T cells sorted from blood. Subset denoted: CD45RA-negative fraction. The chain combines TRBV28 with TRBJ2-6; 7 bases match TRBD1. The TCR comes from a woman aged 30 to 39 in good health. The CDR3 nucleotides are TGTGCCAGCAGTTCGGGACAGTTCTCTGGGGCCAACGTCCTGACTTTC. Amino acid sequence: CASSSGQFSGANVLTF.